These 7 T cell receptor beta chains were sequenced from one sample in a study of cytomegalovirus exposure and HLA in healthy donors. The study ran its PCR with 60 Vbeta and 13 Jbeta primers. Assay used: immunoSEQ multiplex PCR; TCRdb lists only in-frame clones, some missing. In the table there are more than 95,000 clones, more than 60% of which are singletons. The sample was PBMCs. Receptors were obtained from a young man in good health and CMV-seronegative.

The chain couples TRBV19 to TRBJ2-7, with D perhaps matching TRBD2 (6 bases). Per germline, CDR1 LNHDA and CDR2 SQIVND (reference sequence). The CDR3 is made up of 12 amino acids. V lost 5 bases and J 5 bases, leaving 10 bases between the germline ends. The CDR3 loop is CASSGGTHEQYF. DNA for the CDR3: TGTGCCAGTAGTGGGGGGACCCACGAGCAGTACTTC.

The chain is built from TRBV7-9 and TRBJ1-2; 8 nucleotides line up with TRBD1. Germline loops: CDR1 SEHNR, CDR2 FQNEAQ (reference sequence). Germline trimming cut 4 bases from V and 0 bases from J; bases unmatched to any gene: 7. This CDR3 contains 16 residues. As DNA, the CDR3 is TGTGCCAGCAGCTCCACAACGGGACAGGCTAACTATGGCTACACCTTC. It translates to CASSSTTGQANYGYTF.

V and J are TRBV15 and TRBJ1-4; possible D gene TRBD1, 5 bases. V was clipped by 0 bases and J by 7 bases, with 15 bases between them. Germline CDR1 is LNHNV and CDR2 is YYDKDF (reference sequence). The CDR3 has 16 residues. CDR3 protein: CATSRDPTGGSEKLFF. DNA of the CDR3: TGTGCCACCAGCAGAGATCCCACAGGAGGGAGTGAAAAACTGTTTTTT.

The chain has TRBV29-1 and TRBJ2-2; 10 nucleotides line up with TRBD2. Trimming took 1 base from V and 4 from J; bases not matched to a gene: 9. The germline CDR1 and CDR2 sequences are SQVTM and ANQGSEA. There are 17 residues in the CDR3. The CDR3 sequence: CSVEVRRTSGSTGELFF. CDR3 nucleotide sequence: TGCAGCGTTGAAGTGAGGCGGACTAGCGGAAGCACCGGGGAGCTGTTTTTT.

The chain recombines TRBV27 with TRBJ1-1, with TRBD1 as a possible D gene (6 bases). The germline CDR1 and CDR2 sequences are MNHEY and SMNVEV (reference sequence). Trimming cost V 5 bases and J 5 bases, with 12 bases left between them. CDR3 length equals 13 residues. The CDR3 loop is CASSKTGRTEAFF. The DNA for the CDR3 is TGTGCCAGCAGTAAAACAGGGCGGACTGAAGCTTTCTTT.

This clone has a handful of counts. CDR3 in amino acids: CASSSGGDSTDTQYF. CDR3 nucleotide sequence: TGTGCCAGCAGCTCCGGCGGGGATAGCACAGATACGCAGTATTTT. The chain combines TRBV11-3 with TRBJ2-3; perhaps TRBD2 as D (6 bases). There are 15 residues in the CDR3. Trimming stripped 4 bases from V and 0 bases from J, with 11 bases between. Per germline, CDR1 SGHNT and CDR2 YENEEA.

The chain joins TRBV5-1 to TRBJ2-1; 8 bases are a match to TRBD2. CDR1 is SGHRS, CDR2 YFSETQ, per germline. CDR3 length: 15 residues. V gave up 1 base and J gave up 8 bases; unmatched junction bases: 8. Here the CDR3 reads CASSLFPGGQDEQFF. In DNA form, the CDR3 reads TGCGCCAGCAGCTTGTTCCCGGGAGGGCAGGATGAGCAGTTCTTC.